The 6 T cell receptor beta chains reported below all come from one sample, sequenced in a study of blood T cell repertoires in COVID-19. The method was immunoSEQ multiplex PCR; TCRdb's version includes in-frame clones alone and lacks a portion of them. The data hold 200,000 to 250,000 clones, with roughly 89% observed a single time. The sequenced sample was PBMCs or T cells enriched from blood (not recorded which). The receptors come from a woman aged 25 to 39 who had recovered from COVID-19.

The V call is TRBV10-3, the J call TRBJ1-3; D call uncertain. The CDR3 is made up of 15 amino acids. CDR1 ENHRY and CDR2 SYGVKD come from the germline V gene. Trimming took off 7 bases at V and 0 bases at J, with 13 bases between the two ends. DNA for the CDR3: TGTGCCATCAATCGAGGGCCCGACTCTGGAAACACCATATATTTT. Translated, it gives CAINRGPDSGNTIYF.

The chain carries TRBV7-9 and TRBJ2-1; 7 nucleotides align to TRBD1. V shed 5 bases and J 4 bases; nucleotides not matched to a gene: 5. The CDR3 runs 14 residues. Per the germline V gene, CDR1 is SEHNR and CDR2 is FQNEAQ (reference sequence). The CDR3 is CASSDWDSYNEQFF. The CDR3 nucleotides are TGTGCCAGCAGCGACTGGGACAGTTACAATGAGCAGTTCTTC.

This clone was seen a single time. The rearrangement joins TRBV10-3 to TRBJ1-3, with no clear D. With 2 bases removed from V and 3 bases from J, the gap between germline ends came to 8 bases. Per germline, CDR1 ENHRY and CDR2 SYGVKD. This CDR3 contains 14 residues. The CDR3 DNA sequence: TGTGCCATCAGTGAGGGCAGTTTTGGAAACACCATATATTTT. It encodes CAISEGSFGNTIYF.

In this sample, this clone turned up a few times. The V call is TRBV7-9, the J call TRBJ1-5; tentatively, D is TRBD1 (6 bases). The CDR3 covers 14 residues. Trimming cost V 1 base and J 3 bases, with 7 bases left between them. Germline V gene lookup returns CDR1 SEHNR and CDR2 FQNEAQ (reference sequence). CDR3 bases: TGTGCCAGCAGCTTAGGGACAGACAATCAGCCCCAGCATTTT. This gives the protein CASSLGTDNQPQHF.

The chain joins TRBV7-9 to TRBJ1-2; the match to TRBD1 covers 9 bases. Trimming cost V 7 bases and J 8 bases; bases outside gene matches: 8. The CDR3 has 13 residues. Germline V lookup: CDR1 SEHNR, CDR2 FQNEAQ (reference sequence). Written as DNA, the CDR3 is TGTGCCAGCACCCCACAGGGGGCTGACGGCTACACCTTC. As protein: CASTPQGADGYTF.

This clone was seen more than once but under ten times. V is TRBV4-2 and J is TRBJ2-7, with TRBD2 identical over 12 bases. J was trimmed by 7 bases and V by 4 bases; bases with no gene match: 14. The CDR3 has 17 amino acids. CDR1 is LGHNA and CDR2 is YNFKEQ in the germline V gene. The CDR3 here is CASSPQGLAGGPREQYF. DNA of the CDR3: TGTGCCAGCAGCCCACAAGGGCTAGCGGGAGGGCCGAGAGAGCAGTACTTC.